Listed below are T cell receptor beta chains from one sample, sequenced in a study of blood T cell repertoires in COVID-19. Only in-frame clones appear in the TCRdb table, and some are missing; sequencing was by immunoSEQ multiplex PCR. Here the sample spans approximately 120,000 clones, about 78% being singletons. Sequenced sample: peripheral blood. These receptors all come from a human donor in a cohort sampled during active or convalescent COVID-19. Each CDR3 is given with its conserved first and last residue. D genes are given only for firm matches. Only part of the rows carry a size: once, few, many, or a class if the clone is expanded.

>TRBJ2-5|NA|TRBV28|23|TRBD2
CASSFPLLGLLATSGRRQETQYF
TGTGCCAGCAGTTTTCCGTTATTGGGGTTACTTGCGACTAGCGGGAGGCGACAAGAGACCCAGTACTTC
>TRBJ1-2|NA|TRBV19|16|TRBD1
CASSTWTGVGPSGYTF
TGTGCCAGTAGTACCTGGACAGGGGTGGGCCCTTCTGGCTACACCTTC
>TRBJ2-3|NA|TRBV4-3|17|TRBD2
CASSQDPSGVSTDTQYF
TGCGCCAGCAGCCAAGACCCTAGCGGGGTTAGCACAGATACGCAGTATTTT
>TRBJ2-1|NA|TRBV11-2|16|NA
CASNDRWEGSYNEQFF
TGTGCCAGTAACGACAGGTGGGAGGGATCCTACAATGAGCAGTTCTTC
>TRBJ2-3|NA|TRBV5-6|18|NA
CASSFGFGDTLRKDTQYF
TGTGCCAGCAGCTTTGGTTTCGGGGACACATTACGTAAAGATACGCAGTATTTT
>TRBJ2-5|NA|TRBV6-5|15|TRBD2
CASRTPTSGAETQYF
TGTGCCAGCAGGACACCAACTAGCGGGGCAGAGACCCAGTACTTC
>TRBJ2-2|NA|TRBV27|14|NA
CASSFLGYTGELFF
TGTGCCAGCAGTTTTTTGGGCTACACCGGGGAGCTGTTTTTT
>TRBJ2-1|NA|TRBV11-3|17|TRBD2
CASSLGARRGSYNEQFF
TGTGCCAGCAGCTTAGGGGCCCGGCGGGGGTCCTACAATGAGCAGTTCTTC
>TRBJ1-3|once|TRBV7-2|14|TRBD1
CASSSGTAGNTIYF
TGTGCCAGCAGCTCCGGGACAGCTGGAAACACCATATATTTT
>TRBJ1-3|once|TRBV3-1/TRBV3-2|17|NA
CASSQQNFGFSGNTIYF
TGTGCCAGCAGCCAACAAAATTTCGGGTTCTCTGGAAACACCATATATTTT
>TRBJ2-1|once|TRBV27|14|TRBD2
CASSWRTSGNEQFF
TGTGCCAGCAGTTGGAGGACTAGCGGCAATGAGCAGTTCTTC